This entry concerns a single T cell receptor beta chain. Its antigen is not yet known. The sample holds no much larger clone one base away, and base qualities are not on file. In the germline V gene, CDR1 corresponds to SQVTM and CDR2 to ANQGSEA. Measured from the cysteine to the phenylalanine, the CDR3 is 15 residues long. Only CDR3 DNA remains: 45 bases, in frame from the first base. The V and J ends are trimmed by 0 bases and 5 bases, leaving 16 bases between them. The entry originates in a study of shared clonotypes between healthy human individuals (dated by TCRdb to 2018 to 2021). Regarding the research as a whole: A few men and a couple of women, aged 18 to 49 years, made up the cohort. To increase sequencing depth and limit assay-specific biases, different laboratories used diverse techniques to prepare libraries and sequence TCR repertoires. Blood TCR repertoires of roughly 5 healthy adults were deeply sequenced to estimate repertoire size and the extent of clonotype sharing between individuals. Per donor, leukapheresis produced somewhere between about 0.85 and 9.5 billion PBMCs. Per donor, three plates each were used for CD4 naive and CD4 memory, two for CD8 naive, and one for CD8 memory. Beyond this particular receptor, the publication reports: Naive subsets generally had larger estimated clonotype richness than memory subsets did. Sampling was restricted to blood, and TCR repertoires in tissues likely differ from the TCR repertoires found in blood. When a few donors were compared, the shared fraction of clonotypes was around 5% for naive CD4, around 3.6% for naive CD8, more than 2% for memory CD4, and around 0.37% for memory CD8. Higher generation probabilities were observed for clonotypes shared by all four sorted-subset donors than for non-shared clonotypes. Because the study included only a small number of donors, the genetic and exposure-history diversity represented was limited. Pairwise subsampling led to the expectation that sequencing depth would affect the degree of clonotype sharing among donors. Incomplete sequencing was indicated by rarefaction of sorted-subset datasets, despite the large sequencing depth.

Using the deep immunoSEQ assay, multiplex PCR amplified TCR CDR3 regions from genomic DNA. Extracted genomic DNA from each cell subset was distributed evenly across all wells of several immunoSEQ 96-well plates, and each plate was treated as a replicate. For sorted subsets, about 200 ng genomic DNA, equal to tens of thousands of T cell genomes, was loaded into each replicate PCR. The purified libraries were quantified using a Qubit 3.0 fluorometer, sized with a Bioanalyzer 2100, and then quantified again using the KAPA Library Quantification kit. Every immunoSEQ 96-well plate was sequenced on a separate single-read 150-cycle Illumina NextSeq 550 flow cell. The paper's processing steps were these. Because the immunoSEQ output held only junctional sequences and lacked quality scores, the filtering could not match the filtering applied to full-length reads. Sequences were annotated with PyIR, a Python wrapper for IgBLAST v1.9, using IMGT germline references to assign V/J genes and CDR3. Reads were removed for weak V/J assignments (E-value above 1e-6), missing CDR3, stop codons, out-of-frame junctions, or ambiguous translated residues. A V3J clonotype was defined by an identical inferred V gene, J gene, and CDR3 amino acid sequence. Percentage overlap between repertoires was computed as shared unique clonotypes divided by the size of the smaller repertoire. Three approaches were used to assess repertoire richness: RTK rarefaction, the Chao1 estimator, and Recon v2.1 estimates of unobserved clonotypes. Generation probabilities were computed with OLGA for all TCRbeta clonotypes obtained by the gDNA method from a few donors. This immuneACCESS table, as held by TCRdb, lists in-frame sequences with V and J called but not all clones. Of the missing ones, under half trace to an unresolved V gene in checked studies; the others have no known cause. The DNA was the basis for D and trimming; V, J and clone size are from that table. A total of around 600,000 clones appear in this sample, roughly 95% of them only once. The ten largest account for 0.11% of the sample.

CD8 naive samples consisted of CD45RO-negative cells that were positively selected for CCR7, yielding a CD45RA+CCR7+ population without TemRA cells. The donors were healthy, HIV-negative adults who had no recently reported acute infections or vaccinations. Only Caucasian adults living in Nashville, Tennessee, USA were represented among the donors. Blood was obtained by leukapheresis, after which PBMCs were separated by Ficoll-Histopaque density gradient centrifugation and cryopreserved in liquid nitrogen vapor phase. Purity and quantity of every magnetically sorted T cell population were checked by analytical flow cytometry. Genomic DNA was isolated from every sorted fraction and measured by UV absorbance on a Nanodrop 2000c.

The sequence links TRBV29-1 to TRBJ2-5; the D gene may be TRBD1 or TRBD2, since each aligns over 5 bases. This clonotype was sampled from a woman in her 30s in good health. Sequenced input: naive CD8+ T cells sorted from blood. The sample's cell subset or site label, decoded: CD45RA+CCR7+. At the DNA level, the sequence is TGCAGCGTTGAAGACCTCGACACGGGACGGGAGACCCAGTACTTC. Its product reads: CSVEDLDTGRETQYF. The full variable domain, completed from the reference TRBV29-1 and TRBJ2-5 proteins outside the CDR3, reads SAVISQKPSRDICQRGTSLTIQCQVDSQVTMMFWYRQQPGQSLTLIATANQGSEATYESGFVIDKFPISRPNLTFSTLTVSNMSPEDSSIYLCSVEDLDTGRETQYFGPGTRLLVL.